The 29 T cell receptor beta chains listed next were all sequenced from one sample in a study of shared clonotypes between healthy human individuals. Naivety among CD8 cells was defined by CD45RO negativity and positive CCR7 selection, thereby excluding terminally differentiated effector memory CD45RA+ cells. The data were produced by immunoSEQ multiplex PCR, yet TCRdb's version contains in-frame clones alone and is incomplete. Among 1.5 million to 2.5 million clones listed, approximately 94% were seen once. The sequenced material came from naive CD8+ T cells sorted from blood. The source of these receptors is a man aged 18 to 30 in good health.

The V and J genes are TRBV27 and TRBJ2-5; D perhaps matches TRBD1 (5 bases). V lost 3 bases and J 1 base, leaving 9 bases between the germline ends. Germline V gives CDR1 MNHEY, CDR2 SMNVEV (reference sequence). The CDR3 spans 14 residues. As DNA, the CDR3 is TGTGCCAGCAGTTTTAAACAGGCCCAAGAGACCCAGTACTTC. The encoded protein is CASSFKQAQETQYF.

This clone was found once. J is TRBJ2-7 and V is TRBV29-1, with 11 bases identical to TRBD1. Germline CDR1 SQVTM, CDR2 ANQGSEA. J gave up 2 bases and V 4 bases, and 1 base lay outside the gene matches. The CDR3 is 13 amino acids. Here the CDR3 reads CSVADRGPYEQYF. CDR3 DNA sequence: TGCAGCGTTGCGGACAGGGGGCCCTACGAGCAGTACTTC.

The chain couples TRBV2 to TRBJ1-6, with 8 bases aligning to TRBD1. The CDR3 has 16 residues. After removal of 1 base from V and 9 bases from J, the junction contained 8 bases not matched to a gene. CDR1 is SNHLY, CDR2 FYNNEI, per germline. CDR3: CASSEGEWTGTSPLHF. CDR3 DNA: TGTGCCAGCAGTGAAGGAGAGTGGACAGGGACTTCACCCCTCCACTTT.

This chain joins TRBV27 and TRBJ1-4; D call uncertain. The V gene's germline CDR1 is MNHEY and CDR2 SMNVEV (reference sequence). The CDR3 totals 14 residues. Trimming removed 5 bases at V and 8 bases at J, with 15 bases between. CDR3 bases: TGTGCCAGCAGTGTTGCTTTGGGTTTCGAAAAACTGTTTTTT. Protein product: CASSVALGFEKLFF.

V and J are TRBV10-2 and TRBJ1-2, with TRBD1 matching over 7 bases. This CDR3 has 15 amino acids. The germline V gene encodes CDR1 WSHSY and CDR2 SAAADI. Germline trimming cut 9 bases from V and 12 bases from J; bases unmatched to any gene: 22. The CDR3 spells CASAVKLGTDIFHTF. DNA for the CDR3: TGCGCCAGTGCTGTCAAACTAGGGACAGATATATTTCACACCTTC.

The genes are TRBV4-1 and TRBJ1-1, with TRBD1 as a possible D gene (6 bases). Trimming left V 6 bases short and J 0 bases short, with 11 bases between. CDR3 size: 14 residues. The germline V gene has CDR1 MGHRA and CDR2 YSYEKL. As DNA, the CDR3 is TGCGCCAGCAGTGTTGGGGGCCTGAACACTGAAGCTTTCTTT. This translates into CASSVGGLNTEAFF.

This sequence joins TRBV9 and TRBJ2-2; 9 bases map to TRBD2. This CDR3 has 15 residues. V trimming: 5 bases; J trimming: 4 bases; junction bases outside the gene matches: 6. Germline loops: CDR1 SGDLS, CDR2 YYNGEE. DNA for the CDR3: TGTGCCAGCAGTTACGGGACTAGCCCCACCGGGGAGCTGTTTTTT. Encoded protein: CASSYGTSPTGELFF.

On this clone: Distinct nucleotide sequences in the sample also encode this CDR3. The chain employs TRBV11-2 and TRBJ2-7; 8 bases align to TRBD1. J gave up 1 base and V 1 base, and 3 bases lay outside the gene matches. Germline V CDR1 and CDR2: SGHAT, FQNNGV. CDR3 size: 15 residues. The CDR3 DNA reads as TGTGCCAGCAGCTTAGGAGGACAGGGTTCCTACGAGCAGTACTTC. As protein: CASSLGGQGSYEQYF.

With respect to this clone: Additional DNA sequences in this sample encode the identical CDR3. The J gene is TRBJ2-2, the V gene TRBV4-1, with TRBD1 matching over 7 bases. Germline values: CDR1 MGHRA, CDR2 YSYEKL. The CDR3 loop spans 14 amino acids. V lost 3 bases to trimming and J lost 5 bases; unmatched junction nucleotides: 3. CDR3 sequence (DNA): TGCGCCAGCAGCCAGTACAGGGGTACCGGGGAGCTGTTTTTT. Amino acids: CASSQYRGTGELFF.

This chain uses TRBV2 with TRBJ2-1; D might be TRBD2 (6 bases). Between the trimmed V and J ends, which lost 8 bases and 9 bases, there was a span of 8 bases. Germline V CDR1 and CDR2: SNHLY, FYNNEI. The CDR3 runs 10 residues. DNA of the CDR3: TGTGCCAGCGAGGAGGGTGAGCAGTTCTTC. It is translated as CASEEGEQFF.

CDR3 amino acids: CASSLEVGQPQHF. As DNA, the CDR3 is TGTGCCAGCAGTTTGGAGGTTGGACAGCCCCAGCATTTT. V gene TRBV28 combines with J gene TRBJ1-5; unclear D gene. Germline V CDR1 and CDR2: MDHEN, SYDVKM. Trimming removed 3 bases at V and 7 bases at J, with 10 bases between. There are 13 residues in the CDR3.

The chain uses TRBV6-6 and TRBJ2-3, with D uncertain. Germline-derived CDR1 and CDR2 are MNHNY and SVGAGI (reference sequence). Trimming cost V 6 bases and J 5 bases, with 9 bases left between them. The CDR3 length is 12 residues. CDR3 loop: CASRPEEDTQYF. For the CDR3, the DNA is TGTGCCAGCAGACCAGAGGAAGATACGCAGTATTTT.

Note on this clone: The same CDR3 can be traced to other DNA sequences in this sample. V usage is TRBV27 and J usage is TRBJ2-7; 8 bases align to TRBD1. V gave up 4 bases and J gave up 4 bases; unmatched junction bases: 9. Germline lookup yields CDR1 MNHEY and CDR2 SMNVEV (reference sequence). This CDR3 contains 15 residues. CDR3 coding DNA: TGTGCCAGCAGTTCAGCCGGGACAGGCACGTACGAGCAGTACTTC. Amino acids: CASSSAGTGTYEQYF.

The chain combines TRBV30 with TRBJ2-7; the D is unclear. With 7 bases removed from V and 3 bases from J, the gap between germline ends came to 16 bases. Germline values: CDR1 GTSNPN, CDR2 SVGIG (reference sequence). CDR3 size: 13 residues. The CDR3: CALQTLTFYEQYF. CDR3 DNA sequence: TGTGCCTTGCAGACCTTAACTTTCTACGAGCAGTACTTC.

The CDR3 spells CASSLGPGYTEAFF. The DNA for the CDR3 is TGTGCCAGCAGCTTGGGGCCGGGCTACACTGAAGCTTTCTTT. V usage is TRBV5-7 and J usage is TRBJ1-1, with unresolved D. TRBV5-7 is an ORF; its function is uncertain. Trimming removed 0 bases from V and 3 bases from J, with 9 bases in between. The CDR3 extends over 14 amino acids.

The V call is TRBV11-3, the J call TRBJ1-1; no definite D call. Trimming shortened V by 11 bases and J by 5 bases, and 15 bases separated the two germline ends. This CDR3 has 12 residues. Germline V gene sequence: CDR1 SGHNT, CDR2 YENEEA. CDR3 DNA: TGTGCCGACACTGGCCCCGAAACTGAAGCTTTCTTT. This translates into CADTGPETEAFF.

This clone was seen just once. CDR3 residues: CASSPGRGGRGGYTF. The CDR3 nucleotides are TGTGCCAGCAGCCCCGGCCGGGGAGGCCGGGGGGGCTACACCTTC. The V gene is TRBV7-9, the J gene TRBJ1-2; possibly TRBD1 for D (5 bases). The CDR3 extends over 15 amino acids. Germline V gives CDR1 SEHNR, CDR2 FQNEAQ (reference sequence). Trimming pared 5 bases from V and 8 bases from J, leaving 21 bases between.

The chain has TRBV7-9 and TRBJ2-3; D call uncertain. This CDR3 region has 15 residues. The V gene lost 5 bases and the J gene lost 4 bases, with 16 bases spanning the gap. Per the germline V gene, CDR1 is SEHNR and CDR2 is FQNEAQ (reference sequence). The CDR3 is CASSPIPDGPDTQYF. The CDR3, as DNA: TGTGCCAGCAGCCCCATCCCCGACGGCCCAGATACGCAGTATTTT. The variable domain in full, with the rest retrieved from reference TRBV7-9 and TRBJ2-3, is DTGVSQNPRHKITKRGQNVTFRCDPISEHNRLYWYRQTLGQGPEFLTYFQNEAQLEKSRLLSDRFSAERPKGSFSTLEIQRTEQGDSAMYLCASSPIPDGPDTQYFGPGTRLTVL.

Only a few counts were recorded for this clone. Here the CDR3 reads CATGENYEQYF. Written as DNA, the CDR3 is TGTGCGACAGGGGAAAACTACGAGCAGTACTTC. The V gene is TRBV10-3, the J gene TRBJ2-7; 8 positions agree with TRBD1. Germline V CDR1 and CDR2: ENHRY, SYGVKD. CDR3 length equals 11 residues.

The chain recombines TRBV7-8 with TRBJ2-3; TRBD2 aligns across 8 bases. Trimming at V came to 4 bases and at J to 2 bases, leaving 11 bases not matched to a gene. The CDR3 covers 17 residues. Germline V gives CDR1 SGHVS, CDR2 FQNEAQ. The DNA of the CDR3 is TGTGCCAGCAGCTCACACCCCGGGACTAGTATCACAGATACGCAGTATTTT. It yields the protein CASSSHPGTSITDTQYF. Supplemented by reference TRBV7-8 and TRBJ2-3, the full variable domain reads GAGVSQSPRYKVAKRGQDVALRCDPISGHVSLFWYQQALGQGPEFLTYFQNEAQLDKSGLPSDRFFAERPEGSVSTLKIQRTQQEDSAVYLCASSSHPGTSITDTQYFGPGTRLTVL.

The chain has TRBV5-6 and TRBJ2-1; the match to TRBD2 covers 7 bases. The germline gives CDR1 SGHDT, CDR2 YYEEEE. This CDR3 contains 18 residues. The ends lost 2 bases at V and 2 bases at J; junction bases unmatched: 13. CDR3 nucleotides: TGTGCCAGCAGCTTCGAGATGGGGCTAGCGGTAACCTACAATGAGCAGTTCTTC. Its protein is CASSFEMGLAVTYNEQFF.

As concerns this clone: Distinct nucleotide sequences in the sample also encode this CDR3. The genes are TRBV5-1 and TRBJ2-7, with 8 nucleotides matching TRBD1. This CDR3 is 14 amino acids long. J was trimmed by 3 bases and V by 0 bases; bases with no gene match: 2. Germline V gives CDR1 SGHRS, CDR2 YFSETQ. CDR3 sequence reads: CASSLVGQGYEQYF. DNA of the CDR3: TGCGCCAGCAGCTTGGTTGGACAGGGCTACGAGCAGTACTTC.

This chain joins TRBV19 and TRBJ1-1; no definite D call. This CDR3 has 11 amino acids. Trimming shortened V by 10 bases and J by 2 bases, and 8 bases separated the two germline ends. Germline V gives CDR1 LNHDA, CDR2 SQIVND (reference sequence). This CDR3 reads CATLLNTEAFF. As DNA, the CDR3 is TGTGCCACCCTGCTAAACACTGAAGCTTTCTTT.

The V and J genes are TRBV4-3 and TRBJ2-1; 7 bases are a match to TRBD1. The germline V gene has CDR1 LGHNA and CDR2 YSLEER. V was pared by 0 bases and J by 5 bases, with 7 bases of the junction left unmatched. The CDR3 spans 16 residues. CDR3 bases: TGCGCCAGCAGCCAAGATCTTCCGGGACAGCACAATGAGCAGTTCTTC. As protein: CASSQDLPGQHNEQFF.

The V gene is TRBV7-9, the J gene TRBJ2-2; D gene unclear. Trimming shortened V by 8 bases and J by 5 bases, and 24 bases separated the two germline ends. The CDR3 totals 17 residues. Per the germline V gene, CDR1 is SEHNR and CDR2 is FQNEAQ (reference sequence). The CDR3 loop is CASDDQSIARMTGELFF. For the CDR3, the DNA is TGTGCCAGCGACGACCAAAGCATAGCCCGAATGACCGGGGAGCTGTTTTTT.

The CDR3 is CASSLEGRGQGRTEAFF. CDR3 coding DNA: TGTGCCAGCAGCTTAGAGGGGAGGGGACAGGGGAGAACTGAAGCTTTCTTT. The chain has TRBV7-8 and TRBJ1-1; 10 positions match TRBD1. CDR1 is SGHVS, CDR2 FQNEAQ, per germline. The V gene end was trimmed by 1 base and the J gene end by 5 bases; junction bases not matched to a gene: 10. The CDR3 extends over 17 amino acids. Looking up the rest from reference TRBV7-8 and TRBJ1-1 gives the full variable domain: GAGVSQSPRYKVAKRGQDVALRCDPISGHVSLFWYQQALGQGPEFLTYFQNEAQLDKSGLPSDRFFAERPEGSVSTLKIQRTQQEDSAVYLCASSLEGRGQGRTEAFFGQGTRLTVV.

This clone was observed once. CDR3 DNA sequence: TGTGCCAGCAGCTTAGACAGGGATGGGCCCCAGCATTTT. Translated: CASSLDRDGPQHF. The rearrangement uses TRBV7-9 and TRBJ1-5; the D gene is possibly TRBD1 (6 bases). Germline V gene lookup returns CDR1 SEHNR and CDR2 FQNEAQ (reference sequence). The V end lost 1 base, the J end lost 9 bases, and 10 bases lay between the germline ends. The CDR3 spans 13 residues.

The V and J genes are TRBV13 and TRBJ1-6, with D maybe TRBD1 (5 bases). Trimming left V 5 bases short and J 2 bases short, with 13 bases between. Germline V lookup: CDR1 PRHDT, CDR2 FYEKMQ (reference sequence). The CDR3 contains 16 residues. The CDR3 here is CASSPGGKAYNSPLHF. CDR3 coding DNA: TGTGCCAGCAGCCCCGGGGGGAAGGCCTATAATTCACCCCTCCACTTT.

The chain couples TRBV7-9 to TRBJ2-1; 7 positions agree with TRBD1. Germline assignment: CDR1 SEHNR and CDR2 FQNEAQ (reference sequence). The CDR3 is 14 amino acids. J was trimmed by 6 bases and V by 6 bases; bases with no gene match: 8. DNA of the CDR3: TGTGCCAGCAGACCCGACAGGGACGGCAATGAGCAGTTCTTC. Encoded protein: CASRPDRDGNEQFF.